The rows below give T cell receptor beta chains drawn from one sample of a study of blood T cell repertoires in COVID-19. This table comes from immunoSEQ multiplex PCR, and its TCRdb copy is limited to in-frame clones, with some not included. The sample consists of 250,000 to 350,000 clones, just under 90% of them appearing once. Sequencing used PBMCs or T cells enriched from blood (not recorded which). The source is a woman aged 45-65 years who had been exposed to COVID-19. Both conserved end residues are part of each CDR3.

v_call,j_call,cdr3_aa
TRBV4-2,TRBJ1-2,CASSQDQGGPNYGYTF
TRBV7-8,TRBJ1-3,CASSLGGQGTGNTIYF
TRBV13,TRBJ1-1,CASSLGSREDDTEAFF
TRBV28,TRBJ2-7,CASSPAGTGGFYEQYF
TRBV20-1,TRBJ1-2,CSARGDYGYTF
TRBV19,TRBJ1-2,CASSITQGLSGYTF
TRBV10-3,TRBJ2-5,CAISGLQGSTQETQYF
TRBV2,TRBJ1-1,CASEESGRTEAFF
TRBV6-5,TRBJ2-1,CASNGLAGKQFF
TRBV5-1,TRBJ1-3,CASSLFSGNTIYF
TRBV7-6,TRBJ2-1,CASSLALGGFGNNEQFF
TRBV2,TRBJ1-5,CASSLTAADQPQHF
TRBV7-9,TRBJ1-2,CASSLETGSNYGYTF
TRBV5-4,TRBJ2-1,CASSLASGGATEQFF
TRBV7-2,TRBJ1-5,CASSPSGGVFQPQHF
TRBV30,TRBJ1-4,CAWRSGVVGEKLFF
TRBV5-6,TRBJ1-1,CASRETGNTEAFF
TRBV7-9,TRBJ2-1,CASSLAERGGYNEQFF
TRBV18,TRBJ2-1,CASSVSGGAYNEQFF
TRBV27,TRBJ2-1,CASSLRGLSGEQFF
TRBV6-5,TRBJ2-3,CASSERTGSTDTQYF
TRBV11-2,TRBJ2-3,CASSSPPYDTQYF
TRBV4-2,TRBJ2-3,CASSQEGSGGADTQYF
TRBV27,TRBJ1-1,CASSLSGVGGNTEAFF
TRBV7-2,TRBJ1-5,CASSLVSQGDQPQHF
TRBV19,TRBJ1-5,CASSIDRQPQHF
TRBV21-1,TRBJ2-1,CAGSAGGRGNEQFF
TRBV6-1,TRBJ1-5,CASSEGEGQPQHF